The rows below give T cell receptor beta chains drawn from one sample of a study of regulatory T cells in long-lasting Graves disease. A single record per CDR3 protein comes from TCRdb applying MiXCR to the multiplex PCR reads. Here the sample spans 450,000 or so distinct CDR3 sequences, roughly 22% being singletons. Source: peripheral blood mononuclear cells (PBMCs), taken when the disease was refractory, from a patient treated with antithyroid drugs. The source of these receptors is a female donor with Graves disease. Both conserved end residues are trimmed from each CDR3. Each record gives: V gene, CDR3 protein.

v_call: TRBV9
cdr3_aa: ASSGTHWTGELF

v_call: TRBV7-2
cdr3_aa: ASSYSGQGALLSNYGYT

v_call: TRBV7-2
cdr3_aa: ASSSQIVVLETQY

v_call: TRBV5-4
cdr3_aa: ASTVQGLDGYT

v_call: TRBV6-4
cdr3_aa: ASRPLYYEQY

v_call: TRBV5-1
cdr3_aa: ASTPGGILAGERDIQY

v_call: TRBV6-5
cdr3_aa: ASSYEESSYEQY

v_call: TRBV7-8
cdr3_aa: ASSLVGGQVIYGYT

v_call: TRBV6-1
cdr3_aa: ASNPVDSSYEQY

v_call: TRBV29-1
cdr3_aa: SVGGGSNQPQH

v_call: TRBV30
cdr3_aa: AWGLLAGLTETQY

v_call: TRBV27
cdr3_aa: ASRARTSSSGNTIY

v_call: TRBV4-3
cdr3_aa: ASSQPGQERLGYT

v_call: TRBV27
cdr3_aa: ATSRTGGLRHNQPQH

v_call: TRBV20-1
cdr3_aa: SARTDGSYGYT

v_call: TRBV20-1
cdr3_aa: SASPEVEAF

v_call: TRBV7-9
cdr3_aa: ASSWVTSRGDTQY

v_call: TRBV10-3
cdr3_aa: AISSRTGASETQY

v_call: TRBV20-1
cdr3_aa: SARDPWDGNEQY

v_call: TRBV4-3
cdr3_aa: ASSQGVGLAVETQY

v_call: TRBV3-1
cdr3_aa: ASSAQGLGYT

v_call: TRBV28
cdr3_aa: ASSLTGRYQPQH

v_call: TRBV5-1
cdr3_aa: ASSLDYLYYEQY

v_call: TRBV4-3
cdr3_aa: ASSQESSGWEKLF